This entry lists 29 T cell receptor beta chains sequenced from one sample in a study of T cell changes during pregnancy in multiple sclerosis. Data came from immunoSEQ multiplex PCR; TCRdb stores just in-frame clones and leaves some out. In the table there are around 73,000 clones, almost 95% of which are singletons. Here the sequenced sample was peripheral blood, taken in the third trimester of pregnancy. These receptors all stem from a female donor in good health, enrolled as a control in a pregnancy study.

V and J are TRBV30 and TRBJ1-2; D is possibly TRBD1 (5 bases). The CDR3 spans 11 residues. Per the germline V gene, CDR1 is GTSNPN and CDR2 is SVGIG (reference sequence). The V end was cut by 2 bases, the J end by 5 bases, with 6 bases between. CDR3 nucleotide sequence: TGTGCCTGGAGTCGGGGGTATGGCTACACCTTC. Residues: CAWSRGYGYTF. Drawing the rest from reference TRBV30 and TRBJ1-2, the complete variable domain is SQTIHQWPATLVQPVGSPLSLECTVEGTSNPNLYWYRQAAGRGLQLLFYSVGIGQISSEVPQNLSASRPQDRQFILSSKKLLLSDSGFYLCAWSRGYGYTFGSGTRLTVV.

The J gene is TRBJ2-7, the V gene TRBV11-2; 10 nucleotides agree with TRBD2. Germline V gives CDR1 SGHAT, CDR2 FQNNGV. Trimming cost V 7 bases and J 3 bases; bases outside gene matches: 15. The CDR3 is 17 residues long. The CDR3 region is CASTKRPGASGSYEQYF. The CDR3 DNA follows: TGTGCCAGCACAAAAAGGCCGGGGGCTAGCGGGAGCTACGAGCAGTACTTC.

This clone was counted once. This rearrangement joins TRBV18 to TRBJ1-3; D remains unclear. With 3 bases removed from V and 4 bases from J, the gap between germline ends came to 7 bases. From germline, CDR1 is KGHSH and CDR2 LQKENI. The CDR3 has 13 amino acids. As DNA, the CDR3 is TGTGCCAGCTCACCCGACGGGGGAAACACCATATATTTT. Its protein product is CASSPDGGNTIYF.

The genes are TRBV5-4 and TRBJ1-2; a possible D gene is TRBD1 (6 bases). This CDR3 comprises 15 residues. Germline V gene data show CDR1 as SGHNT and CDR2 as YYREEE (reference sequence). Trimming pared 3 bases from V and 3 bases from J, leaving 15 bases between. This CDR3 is CASSSGGGADYGYTF. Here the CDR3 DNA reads TGTGCCAGCAGCTCTGGCGGGGGCGCCGACTATGGCTACACCTTC.

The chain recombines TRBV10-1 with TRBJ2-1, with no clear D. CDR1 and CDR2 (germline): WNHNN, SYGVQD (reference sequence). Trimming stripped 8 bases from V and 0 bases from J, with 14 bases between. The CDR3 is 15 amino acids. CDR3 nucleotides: TGCGCCAGCGGCGGATCCCCCAGCTCCTACAATGAGCAGTTCTTC. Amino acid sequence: CASGGSPSSYNEQFF.

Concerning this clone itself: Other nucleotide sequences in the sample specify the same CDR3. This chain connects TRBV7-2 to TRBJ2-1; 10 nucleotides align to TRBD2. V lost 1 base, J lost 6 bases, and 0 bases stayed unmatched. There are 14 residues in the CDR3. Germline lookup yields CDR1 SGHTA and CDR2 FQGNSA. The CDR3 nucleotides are TGTGCCAGCAGCTTAGGACTAGCGGGCAATGAGCAGTTCTTC. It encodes CASSLGLAGNEQFF.

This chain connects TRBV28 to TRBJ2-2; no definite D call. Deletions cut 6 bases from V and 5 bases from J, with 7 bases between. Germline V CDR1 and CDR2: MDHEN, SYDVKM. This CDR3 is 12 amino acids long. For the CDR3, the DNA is TGTGCCAGCAGCATACAGACCGGGGAGCTGTTTTTT. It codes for CASSIQTGELFF.

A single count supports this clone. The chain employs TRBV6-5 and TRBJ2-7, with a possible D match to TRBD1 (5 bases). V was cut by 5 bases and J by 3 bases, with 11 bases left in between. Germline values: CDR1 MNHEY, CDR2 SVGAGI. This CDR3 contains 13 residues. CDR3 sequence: CASSHGHIYEQYF. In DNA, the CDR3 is TGTGCCAGCAGTCATGGACACATCTACGAGCAGTACTTC.

As DNA, the CDR3 is TGCGCCAGCAGCTTGGCGGGACAGGAATACGGGGAGCTGTTTTTT. Protein: CASSLAGQEYGELFF. The rearrangement links TRBV5-1 to TRBJ2-2; 8 bases map to TRBD1. Germline CDR1 is SGHRS and CDR2 is YFSETQ. Germline trimming cut 0 bases from V and 7 bases from J; bases unmatched to any gene: 5. CDR3 size: 15 residues. The complete variable domain, with remaining parts taken from reference TRBV5-1 and TRBJ2-2, reads KAGVTQTPRYLIKTRGQQVTLSCSPISGHRSVSWYQQTPGQGLQFLFEYFSETQRNKGNFPGRFSGRQFSNSRSEMNVSTLELGDSALYLCASSLAGQEYGELFFGEGSRLTVL.

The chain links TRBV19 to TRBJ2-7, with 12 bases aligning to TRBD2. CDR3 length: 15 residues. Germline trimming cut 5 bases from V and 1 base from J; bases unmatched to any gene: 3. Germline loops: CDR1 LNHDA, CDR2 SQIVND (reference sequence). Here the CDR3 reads CASSPLAGGSYEQYF. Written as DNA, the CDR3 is TGTGCCAGTAGTCCACTAGCGGGGGGATCCTACGAGCAGTACTTC.

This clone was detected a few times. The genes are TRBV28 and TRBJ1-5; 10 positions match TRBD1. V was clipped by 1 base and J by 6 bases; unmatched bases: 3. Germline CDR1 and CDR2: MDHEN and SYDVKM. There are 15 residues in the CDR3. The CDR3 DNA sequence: TGTGCCAGCAGTTTATCCGACAGGGGGCTTCAGCCCCAGCATTTT. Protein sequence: CASSLSDRGLQPQHF.

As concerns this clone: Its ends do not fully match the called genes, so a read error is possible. CDR3 sequence reads: CASSSLAARNIQYF. Written as DNA, the CDR3 is TGTGCCAGCAGCTCACTAGCAGCCAGAAACATTCAGTACTTC. The chain couples TRBV7-8 to TRBJ2-4; perhaps TRBD2 as D (6 bases). The germline gives CDR1 SGHVS, CDR2 FQNEAQ. The CDR3 spans 14 residues.

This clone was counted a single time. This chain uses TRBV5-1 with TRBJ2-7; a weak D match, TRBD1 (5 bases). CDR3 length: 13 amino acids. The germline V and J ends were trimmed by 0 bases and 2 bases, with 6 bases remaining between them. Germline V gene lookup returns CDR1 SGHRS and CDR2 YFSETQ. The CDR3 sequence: CASSLEGAYEQYF. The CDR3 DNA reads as TGCGCCAGCAGCTTGGAAGGGGCCTACGAGCAGTACTTC. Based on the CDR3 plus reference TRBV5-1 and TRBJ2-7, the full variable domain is KAGVTQTPRYLIKTRGQQVTLSCSPISGHRSVSWYQQTPGQGLQFLFEYFSETQRNKGNFPGRFSGRQFSNSRSEMNVSTLELGDSALYLCASSLEGAYEQYFGPGTRLTVT.

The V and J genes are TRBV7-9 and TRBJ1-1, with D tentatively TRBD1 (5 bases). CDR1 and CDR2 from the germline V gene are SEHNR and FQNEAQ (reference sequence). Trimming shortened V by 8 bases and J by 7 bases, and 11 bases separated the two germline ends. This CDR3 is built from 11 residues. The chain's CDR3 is CASGALIEAFF. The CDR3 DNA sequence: TGTGCCAGCGGGGCGCTTATTGAAGCTTTCTTT. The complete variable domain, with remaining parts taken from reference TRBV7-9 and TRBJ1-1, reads DTGVSQNPRHKITKRGQNVTFRCDPISEHNRLYWYRQTLGQGPEFLTYFQNEAQLEKSRLLSDRFSAERPKGSFSTLEIQRTEQGDSAMYLCASGALIEAFFGQGTRLTVV.

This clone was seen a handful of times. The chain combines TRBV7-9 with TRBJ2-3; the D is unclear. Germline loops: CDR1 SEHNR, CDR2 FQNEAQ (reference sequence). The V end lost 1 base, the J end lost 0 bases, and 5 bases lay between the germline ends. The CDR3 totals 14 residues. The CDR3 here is CASSLVQSTDTQYF. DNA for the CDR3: TGTGCCAGCAGCTTAGTCCAGAGCACAGATACGCAGTATTTT.

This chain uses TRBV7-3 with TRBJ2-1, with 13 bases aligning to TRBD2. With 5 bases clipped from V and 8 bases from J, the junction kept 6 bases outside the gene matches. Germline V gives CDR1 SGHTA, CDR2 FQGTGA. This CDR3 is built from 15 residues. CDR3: CASSGGLAGKDEQFF. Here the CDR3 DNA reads TGTGCCAGCAGCGGGGGACTAGCGGGAAAGGATGAGCAGTTCTTC.

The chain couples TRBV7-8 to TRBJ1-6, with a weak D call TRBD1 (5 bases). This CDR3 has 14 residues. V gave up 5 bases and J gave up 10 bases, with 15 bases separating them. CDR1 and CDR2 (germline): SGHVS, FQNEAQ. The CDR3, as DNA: TGTGCCAGCAGCCCCCCGGACACACGGTCACCCCTCCACTTT. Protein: CASSPPDTRSPLHF.

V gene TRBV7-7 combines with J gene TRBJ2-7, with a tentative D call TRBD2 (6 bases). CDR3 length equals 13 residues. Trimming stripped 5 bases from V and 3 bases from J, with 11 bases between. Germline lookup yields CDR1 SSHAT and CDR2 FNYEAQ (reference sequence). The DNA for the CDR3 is TGTGCCAGCAGCCCCGGGACTCTCTACGAGCAGTACTTC. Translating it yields CASSPGTLYEQYF. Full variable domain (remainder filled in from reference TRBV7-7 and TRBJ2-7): GAGVSQSPRYKVTKRGQDVTLRCDPISSHATLYWYQQALGQGPEFLTYFNYEAQPDKSGLPSDRFSAERPEGSISTLTIQRTEQRDSAMYRCASSPGTLYEQYFGPGTRLTVT.

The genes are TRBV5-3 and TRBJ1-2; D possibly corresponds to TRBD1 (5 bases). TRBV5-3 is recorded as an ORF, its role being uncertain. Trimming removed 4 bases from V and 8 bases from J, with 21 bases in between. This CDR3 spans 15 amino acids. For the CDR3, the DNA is TGTGCCAGAAGCCGGGGGGACGTTCCCCCGCTAGGCTACACCTTC. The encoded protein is CARSRGDVPPLGYTF.

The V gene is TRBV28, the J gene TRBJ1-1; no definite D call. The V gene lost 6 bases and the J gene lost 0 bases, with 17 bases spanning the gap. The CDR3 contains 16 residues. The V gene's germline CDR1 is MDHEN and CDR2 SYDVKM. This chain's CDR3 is CASRIRSQLLNTEAFF. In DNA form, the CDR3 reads TGTGCCAGCAGAATCCGCTCCCAGTTATTGAACACTGAAGCTTTCTTT.

The CDR3 protein is CASSEQGNPNEQFF. CDR3 in DNA: TGTGCCAGCAGTGAACAGGGAAACCCCAATGAGCAGTTCTTC. The J gene is TRBJ2-1, the V gene TRBV6-1; D is possibly TRBD1 (5 bases). V lost 2 bases to trimming and J lost 6 bases, with 11 bases between them. The CDR3 runs to 14 residues. Per germline, CDR1 MNHNS and CDR2 SASEGT.

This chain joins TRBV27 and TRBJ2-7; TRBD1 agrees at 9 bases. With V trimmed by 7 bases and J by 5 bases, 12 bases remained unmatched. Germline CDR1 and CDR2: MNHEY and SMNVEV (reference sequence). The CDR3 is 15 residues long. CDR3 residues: CASTYRDRVDDEQYF. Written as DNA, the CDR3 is TGTGCCAGCACTTACCGGGACAGGGTAGACGACGAGCAGTACTTC.

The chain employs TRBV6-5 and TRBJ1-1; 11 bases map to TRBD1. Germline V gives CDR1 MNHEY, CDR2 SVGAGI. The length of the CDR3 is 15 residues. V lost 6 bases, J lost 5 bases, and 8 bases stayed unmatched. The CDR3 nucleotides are TGTGCCAGCAGGTTGGACAGGGGGCCGGGGACTGAAGCTTTCTTT. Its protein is CASRLDRGPGTEAFF.

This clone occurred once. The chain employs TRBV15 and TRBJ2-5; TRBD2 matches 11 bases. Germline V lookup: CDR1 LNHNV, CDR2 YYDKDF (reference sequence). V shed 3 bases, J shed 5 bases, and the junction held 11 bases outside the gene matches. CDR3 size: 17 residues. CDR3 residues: CATSRSAGLAGGETQYF. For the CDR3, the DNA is TGTGCCACCAGCAGGTCGGCAGGGTTAGCGGGAGGGGAGACCCAGTACTTC.

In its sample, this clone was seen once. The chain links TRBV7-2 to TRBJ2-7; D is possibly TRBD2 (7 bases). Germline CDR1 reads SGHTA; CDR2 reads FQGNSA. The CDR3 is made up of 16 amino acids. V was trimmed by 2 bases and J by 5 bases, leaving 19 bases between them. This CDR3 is CASSLWGGGSSHEQYF. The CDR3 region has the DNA TGTGCCAGCAGCTTATGGGGGGGCGGATCGAGCCACGAGCAGTACTTC.

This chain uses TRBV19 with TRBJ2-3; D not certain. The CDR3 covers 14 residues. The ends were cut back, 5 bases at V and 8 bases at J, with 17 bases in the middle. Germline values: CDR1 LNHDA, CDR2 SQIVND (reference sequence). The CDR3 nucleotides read TGTGCCAGTAGTGATATGTCGCGTCGTTCTACGCAGTATTTT. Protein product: CASSDMSRRSTQYF.

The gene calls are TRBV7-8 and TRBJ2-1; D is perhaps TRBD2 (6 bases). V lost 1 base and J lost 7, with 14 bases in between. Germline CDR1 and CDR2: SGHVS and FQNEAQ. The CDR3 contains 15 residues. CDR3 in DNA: TGTGCCAGCAGCTTAGTAGGGCTAGCGAGGAATGAGCAGTTCTTC. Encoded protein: CASSLVGLARNEQFF. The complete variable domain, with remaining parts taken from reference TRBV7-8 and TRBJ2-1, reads GAGVSQSPRYKVAKRGQDVALRCDPISGHVSLFWYQQALGQGPEFLTYFQNEAQLDKSGLPSDRFFAERPEGSVSTLKIQRTQQEDSAVYLCASSLVGLARNEQFFGPGTRLTVL.

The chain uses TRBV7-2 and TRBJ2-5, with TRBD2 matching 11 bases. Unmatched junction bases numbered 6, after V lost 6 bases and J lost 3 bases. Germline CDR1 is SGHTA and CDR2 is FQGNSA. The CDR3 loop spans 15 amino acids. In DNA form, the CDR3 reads TGTGCCAGCAGGCACGGGACTAGCGGAGAAGAGACCCAGTACTTC. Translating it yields CASRHGTSGEETQYF.

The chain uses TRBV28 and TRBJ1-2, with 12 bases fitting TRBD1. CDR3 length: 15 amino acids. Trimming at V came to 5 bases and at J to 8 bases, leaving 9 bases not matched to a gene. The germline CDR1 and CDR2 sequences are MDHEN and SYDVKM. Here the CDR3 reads CASSPGQGAVGGYTF. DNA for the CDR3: TGTGCCAGCAGTCCGGGACAGGGGGCCGTAGGGGGCTACACCTTC.